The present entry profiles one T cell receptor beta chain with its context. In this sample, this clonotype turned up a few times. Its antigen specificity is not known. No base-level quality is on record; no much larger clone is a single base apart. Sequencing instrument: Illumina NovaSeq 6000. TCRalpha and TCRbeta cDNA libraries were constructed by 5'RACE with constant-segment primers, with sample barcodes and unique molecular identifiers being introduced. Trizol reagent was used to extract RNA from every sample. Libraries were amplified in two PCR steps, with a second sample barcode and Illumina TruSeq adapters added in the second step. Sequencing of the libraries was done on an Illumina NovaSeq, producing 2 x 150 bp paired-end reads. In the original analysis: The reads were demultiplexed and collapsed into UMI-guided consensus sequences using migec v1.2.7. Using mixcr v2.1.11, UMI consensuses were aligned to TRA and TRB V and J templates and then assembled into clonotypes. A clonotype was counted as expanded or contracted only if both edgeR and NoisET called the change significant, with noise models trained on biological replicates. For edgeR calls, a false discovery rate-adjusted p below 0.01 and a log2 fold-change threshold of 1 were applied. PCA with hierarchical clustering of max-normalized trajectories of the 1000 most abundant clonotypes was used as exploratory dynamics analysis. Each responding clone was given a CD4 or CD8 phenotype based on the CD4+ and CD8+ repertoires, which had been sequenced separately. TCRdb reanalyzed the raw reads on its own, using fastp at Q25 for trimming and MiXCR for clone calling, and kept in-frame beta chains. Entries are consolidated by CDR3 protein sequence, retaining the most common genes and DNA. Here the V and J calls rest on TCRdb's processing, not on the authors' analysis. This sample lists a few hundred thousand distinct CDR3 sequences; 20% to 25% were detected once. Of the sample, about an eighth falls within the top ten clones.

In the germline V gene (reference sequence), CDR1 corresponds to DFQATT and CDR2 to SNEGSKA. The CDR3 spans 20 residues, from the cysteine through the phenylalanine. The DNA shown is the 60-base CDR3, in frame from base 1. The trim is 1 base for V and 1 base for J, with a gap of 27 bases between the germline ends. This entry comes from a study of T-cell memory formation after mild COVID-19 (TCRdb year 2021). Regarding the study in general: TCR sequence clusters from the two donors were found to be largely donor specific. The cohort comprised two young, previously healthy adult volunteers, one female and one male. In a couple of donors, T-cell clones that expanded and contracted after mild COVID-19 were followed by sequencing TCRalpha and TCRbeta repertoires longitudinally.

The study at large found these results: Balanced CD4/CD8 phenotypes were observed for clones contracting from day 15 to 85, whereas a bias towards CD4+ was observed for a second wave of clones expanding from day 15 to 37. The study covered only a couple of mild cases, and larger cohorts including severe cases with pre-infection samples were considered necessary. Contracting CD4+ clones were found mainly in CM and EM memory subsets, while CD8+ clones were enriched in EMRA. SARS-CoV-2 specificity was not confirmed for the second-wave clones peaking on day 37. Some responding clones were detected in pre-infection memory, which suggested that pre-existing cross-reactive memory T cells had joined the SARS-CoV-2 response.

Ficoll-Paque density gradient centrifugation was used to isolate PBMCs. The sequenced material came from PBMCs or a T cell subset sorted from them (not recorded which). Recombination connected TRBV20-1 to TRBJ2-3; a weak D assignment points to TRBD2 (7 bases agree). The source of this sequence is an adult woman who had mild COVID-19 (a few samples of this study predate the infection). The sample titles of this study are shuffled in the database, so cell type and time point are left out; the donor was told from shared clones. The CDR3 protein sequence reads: CSARAYRVAGAPGGTDTQYF. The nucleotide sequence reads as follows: TGCAGTGCTAGAGCGTATAGGGTGGCGGGGGCTCCCGGGGGCACAGATACGCAGTATTTT.